This entry describes one T cell receptor (beta chain). The antigen remains undetermined. The J segment lost 1 base and the V segment lost 0 bases, leaving 2 bases of the junction unmatched. This CDR3 has 15 residues. CDR1 and CDR2 (germline): SNHLY, FYNNEI. Profiled with immunoSEQ multiplex PCR; TCRdb holds only in-frame clones, not every one. The sample consists of fewer than 50,000 clones, roughly four fifths of them appearing once. The data belong to a study of vaccination effects on CD4 cells after COVID-19. Regarding the study as a whole: Late after vaccination, infection- and vaccine-induced clones showed marked clonal contraction.

Prior to sequencing, the ViraFEST assay stimulated PBMC with viral peptide pools, which expanded the antigen-specific CD4+ T cells. Following culture for 9 to 11 days, CD4+ T cells were isolated. Two-dose vaccination with either BNT162b2 or mRNA-1273 was given to the participants. Prior SARS-CoV-2 infection was absent in the vaccine recipients, as shown by negative nucleocapsid antibodies. This rearrangement joins TRBV2 to TRBJ2-5; 7 bases match TRBD2. This clonotype was sampled from a human donor who received a COVID-19 vaccine. Some clones in this sample may be carry-over from other donors' samples. Sequenced here: CD4+ T cells from PBMCs cultured with HCoV-NL63 spike peptides, sampled after COVID-19 vaccination. The CDR3 bases are TGTGCCAGCAGTGAAGCGGGGGGGATCCAAGAGACCCAGTACTTC. Encoded protein: CASSEAGGIQETQYF.